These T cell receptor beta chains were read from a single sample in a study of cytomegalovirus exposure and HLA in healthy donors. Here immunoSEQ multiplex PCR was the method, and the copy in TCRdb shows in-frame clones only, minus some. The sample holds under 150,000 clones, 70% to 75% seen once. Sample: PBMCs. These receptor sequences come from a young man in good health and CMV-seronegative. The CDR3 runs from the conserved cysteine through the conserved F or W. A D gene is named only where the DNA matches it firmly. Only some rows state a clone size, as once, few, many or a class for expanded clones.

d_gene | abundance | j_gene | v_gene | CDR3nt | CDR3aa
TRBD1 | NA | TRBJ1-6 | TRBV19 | TGTGCCAGTGCAGGACAGGGGCAGAATTCACCCCTCCACTTT | CASAGQGQNSPLHF
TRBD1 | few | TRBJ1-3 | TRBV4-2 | TGTGCCAGCAGCCAACCTACCGGACAGGGCTCTGGAAACACCATATATTTT | CASSQPTGQGSGNTIYF
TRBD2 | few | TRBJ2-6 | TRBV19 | TGTGCCAGTAGTGTGGGACTAGCGAACTCTGGGGCCAACGTCCTGACTTTC | CASSVGLANSGANVLTF
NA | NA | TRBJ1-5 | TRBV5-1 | TGCGCCAGCAGCTTGGGAACCGGTGAGGCCCAGCATTTT | CASSLGTGEAQHF
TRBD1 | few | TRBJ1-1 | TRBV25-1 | TGTGCCAGCAGTGACCTCCGGGACAGGGTGACTGAAGCTTTCTTT | CASSDLRDRVTEAFF
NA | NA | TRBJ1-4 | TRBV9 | TGTGCCAGCAGCGGGCCTTCAGGGGCTAATGAAAAACTGTTTTTT | CASSGPSGANEKLFF
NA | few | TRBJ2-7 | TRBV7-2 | TGTGCCAGCAGCTTGTCCGGGAACTCCTACGAGCAGTACTTC | CASSLSGNSYEQYF
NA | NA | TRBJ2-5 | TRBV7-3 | TGTGCCAGCAGCTTAATTCCCGAAGAGACCCAGTACTTC | CASSLIPEETQYF
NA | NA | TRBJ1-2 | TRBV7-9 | TGTGCCAGCAGCACTTGGCAGGGTGGCTACACCTTC | CASSTWQGGYTF
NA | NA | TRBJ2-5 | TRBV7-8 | TGTGCCAGCAGCTTCCCGAGAGGGATTGAGACCCAGTACTTC | CASSFPRGIETQYF
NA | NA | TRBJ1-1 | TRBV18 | TGTGCCAGCTCACAAAGGGGTTCTGAAGCTTTCTTT | CASSQRGSEAFF
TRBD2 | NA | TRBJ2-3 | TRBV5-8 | TGTGCCAGCAGCTCTAGACTAGCGATCGCAGATACGCAGTATTTT | CASSSRLAIADTQYF
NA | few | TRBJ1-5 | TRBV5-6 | TGTGCCAGCAGCACCAGGGGCAATCAGCCCCAGCATTTT | CASSTRGNQPQHF
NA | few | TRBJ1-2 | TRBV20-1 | TGCAGTGCTAGATCAGGGTACGGCTACACCTTC | CSARSGYGYTF
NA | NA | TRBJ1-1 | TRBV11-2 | TGTGCCAGCAACCCGACAGAGACGAACACTGAAGCTTTCTTT | CASNPTETNTEAFF
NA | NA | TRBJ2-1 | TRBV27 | TGTGCCAGCTCCCTGGGTAGCGGCTACAATGAGCAGTTCTTC | CASSLGSGYNEQFF
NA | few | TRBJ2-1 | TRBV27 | TGTGCCAGCAGCCTGGGACATCCCTCCTACAATGAGCAGTTCTTC | CASSLGHPSYNEQFF
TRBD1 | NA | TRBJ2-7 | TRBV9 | TGTGCCAGCAGCCCCGGACAGGGGGCGCAAGAGCAGTACTTC | CASSPGQGAQEQYF
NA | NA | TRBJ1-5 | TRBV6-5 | TGTGCCAGCAGTTCGACGGAGGGCCCTCAGCCCCAGCATTTT | CASSSTEGPQPQHF
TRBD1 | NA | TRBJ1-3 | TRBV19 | TGTGCCAGTAGATTACCGACAGGGGGCGGGGTGGGAGGAAACACCATATATTTT | CASRLPTGGGVGGNTIYF
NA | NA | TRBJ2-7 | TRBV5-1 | TGCGCCAGCAAAGAGGTGGGTTCGGGAGAGCAGTACTTC | CASKEVGSGEQYF
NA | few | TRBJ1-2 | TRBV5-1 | TGCGCCAGCAGCATATTTCCAGGTGTGGATGGCTACACCTTC | CASSIFPGVDGYTF
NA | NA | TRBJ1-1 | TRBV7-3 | TGTGCCAGCAGCCGTGCCGGGTGGGACACTGAAGCTTTCTTT | CASSRAGWDTEAFF
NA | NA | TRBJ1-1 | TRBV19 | TGTGCCAGTAATTGGGGGGGGCCGGGCACTGAAGCTTTCTTT | CASNWGGPGTEAFF
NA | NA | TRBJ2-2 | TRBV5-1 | TGCGCCAGCAGCTTGGCACGGCTAGACACCGGGGAGCTGTTTTTT | CASSLARLDTGELFF
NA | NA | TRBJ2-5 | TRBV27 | TGTGCCAGCCAAGCAGGAGGGCCAAGAGAGACCCAGTACTTC | CASQAGGPRETQYF
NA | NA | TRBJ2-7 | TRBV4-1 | TGCGCCAGCAGCCAAGAGGACATCCCAAGAAGCTACGAGCAGTACTTC | CASSQEDIPRSYEQYF
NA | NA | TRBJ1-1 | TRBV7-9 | TGTGCCAGCAGCTACCTTCAGTTTGTCAGGGTAGAAGCGAACACTGAAGCTTTCTTT | CASSYLQFVRVEANTEAFF
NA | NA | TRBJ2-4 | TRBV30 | TGTGCCCTAGCTTATAGTAAAAACATTCAGTACTTC | CALAYSKNIQYF
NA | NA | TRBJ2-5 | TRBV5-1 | TGCGCCAGCAGCCACCTTGGAGGGGCGCTCGAAGAGACCCAGTACTTC | CASSHLGGALEETQYF
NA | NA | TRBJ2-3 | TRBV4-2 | TGTGCCAGCAGCCAAACCCCAGGGTGGGCAGATACGCAGTATTTT | CASSQTPGWADTQYF
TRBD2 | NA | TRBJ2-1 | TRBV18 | TGTGCCAGCTCTTTGGGGGGGAGCTCCTACAATGAGCAGTTCTTC | CASSLGGSSYNEQFF
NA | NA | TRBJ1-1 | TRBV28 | TGTGCCAGCTCCGAAGGGGTGAACACTGAAGCTTTCTTT | CASSEGVNTEAFF
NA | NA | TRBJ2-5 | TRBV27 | TGTGCCAGCACCCCGGCCGGCAGGACTTTGACCCAGTACTTC | CASTPAGRTLTQYF
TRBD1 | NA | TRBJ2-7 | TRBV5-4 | TGTGCCAGCAGCTTGACAGGGGTAGGAGAGCAGTACTTC | CASSLTGVGEQYF
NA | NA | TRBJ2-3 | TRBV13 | TGTGCCAGCAGCTTAGGGCGAGACACAGATACGCAGTATTTT | CASSLGRDTDTQYF
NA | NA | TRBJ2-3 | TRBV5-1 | TGCGCCAGCAGCTTGGGGGCAGACCCAACAGATACGCAGTATTTT | CASSLGADPTDTQYF
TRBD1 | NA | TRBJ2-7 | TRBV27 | TGTGCCAGCAGTTTAAGGACAGGGAGTCGGCAGTACTTC | CASSLRTGSRQYF
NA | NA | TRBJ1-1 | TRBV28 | TGTGCCAGCAGTCCGGTACAGGGATACTTGAACACTGAAGCTTTCTTT | CASSPVQGYLNTEAFF
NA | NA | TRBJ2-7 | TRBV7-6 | TGTGCCAGCAGCCCCCTCGTTAGCTCCTACGAGCAGTACTTC | CASSPLVSSYEQYF
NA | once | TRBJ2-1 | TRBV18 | TGTGCCAGCTCACCACCTCAAGGGAGCAATGAGCAGTTCTTC | CASSPPQGSNEQFF
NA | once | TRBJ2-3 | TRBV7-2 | TGTGCCAGCAGCTTAGGAGGGTGGAACACAGATACGCAGTATTTT | CASSLGGWNTDTQYF
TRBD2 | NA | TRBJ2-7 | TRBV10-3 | TGTGCCACAAGCTACAGAGAGGGCGCGGGGGGCGAGCAGTACTTC | CATSYREGAGGEQYF
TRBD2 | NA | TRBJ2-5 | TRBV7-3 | TGTGCCAGCAGCTTAACGGGGCGGGGGGAAGAGACCCAGTACTTC | CASSLTGRGEETQYF
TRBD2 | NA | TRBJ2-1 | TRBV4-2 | TGTGCCAGCAGCCAAGACCCTAACATAGCGGGGGGGTCACACAATGAGCAGTTCTTC | CASSQDPNIAGGSHNEQFF